Listed below are T cell receptor beta chains from one sample, sequenced in a study of blood T cell repertoires in COVID-19. The method was immunoSEQ multiplex PCR; TCRdb's version includes in-frame clones alone and lacks a portion of them. The profile shows about 200,000 clones, over 75% of them singletons. Sequenced: peripheral blood. The origin of the receptors is a man over 45 with COVID-19, enrolled during active disease. The CDR3 runs from the conserved cysteine through the conserved F or W. Each record gives: D gene, J gene, clone size, CDR3 length, V gene, CDR3 DNA, CDR3 protein. D genes are given only for firm matches. Where a row states a size, it is once, few, many or the class of an expanded clone; other rows omit it.

D: NA; J: TRBJ1-2; size: NA; length: 15; V: TRBV19; DNA: TGTGCCAGTAGTATAGATTTTATGGCGAGGAGTGGCTACACCTTC; CDR3: CASSIDFMARSGYTF
D: NA; J: TRBJ2-7; size: NA; length: 16; V: TRBV6-1; DNA: TGTGCCAGCAGTGAAGGGGGGGGCAGGGACTCCTACGAGCAGTACTTC; CDR3: CASSEGGGRDSYEQYF
D: NA; J: TRBJ1-1; size: NA; length: 14; V: TRBV4-3; DNA: TGCGCCAGCACTGCGACGGAGGTGGGCACTGAAGCTTTCTTT; CDR3: CASTATEVGTEAFF
D: TRBD1; J: TRBJ1-2; size: NA; length: 14; V: TRBV6-6; DNA: TGTGCCAGCAGCCCCCGGGACAGGGTCTATGGCTACACCTTC; CDR3: CASSPRDRVYGYTF
D: TRBD1; J: TRBJ1-6; size: NA; length: 16; V: TRBV5-4; DNA: TGTGCCAGCAGCGGCCGGGACAGGGTCGGTAATTCACCCCTCCACTTT; CDR3: CASSGRDRVGNSPLHF
D: NA; J: TRBJ1-2; size: NA; length: 13; V: TRBV5-4; DNA: TGTGCCAGCAGCCCTACAGGGAACTATGGCTACACCTTC; CDR3: CASSPTGNYGYTF
D: TRBD2; J: TRBJ2-1; size: NA; length: 21; V: TRBV7-6; DNA: TGTGCCAGCAGCTTAGGAGGTTTGGGACTAGCGGGAAAGAGCTCCTACAATGAGCAGTTCTTC; CDR3: CASSLGGLGLAGKSSYNEQFF
D: NA; J: TRBJ1-1; size: NA; length: 12; V: TRBV12-3/TRBV12-4; DNA: TGTGCCAGCATAAATTCGTACACTGAAGCTTTCTTT; CDR3: CASINSYTEAFF
D: NA; J: TRBJ2-2; size: NA; length: 16; V: TRBV5-1; DNA: TGCGCCAGCAGCTTCAGCGGAGGAGGTAACACCGGGGAGCTGTTTTTT; CDR3: CASSFSGGGNTGELFF
D: TRBD2; J: TRBJ2-1; size: once; length: 17; V: TRBV20-1; DNA: TGCAGTGCTAGTCCCACACCCGGGAGGAGCTCCTACAATGAGCAGTTCTTC; CDR3: CSASPTPGRSSYNEQFF
D: NA; J: TRBJ1-4; size: NA; length: 13; V: TRBV30; DNA: TGTGCCTGGACCCATGGCAGTAATGAAAAACTGTTTTTT; CDR3: CAWTHGSNEKLFF
D: TRBD1; J: TRBJ1-5; size: NA; length: 16; V: TRBV27; DNA: TGTGCCAGCAGTTTTTACTATGGCAGGGGGCATCAGCCCCAGCATTTT; CDR3: CASSFYYGRGHQPQHF
D: TRBD1; J: TRBJ2-7; size: NA; length: 14; V: TRBV19; DNA: TGTGCCAGTAGTATCGACAGGGGGCCCTACGAGCAGTACTTC; CDR3: CASSIDRGPYEQYF
D: TRBD1; J: TRBJ2-3; size: NA; length: 15; V: TRBV7-7; DNA: TGTGCTAGCAGCGTAGGGACAGGGAGCACAGATACGCAGTATTTT; CDR3: CASSVGTGSTDTQYF
D: NA; J: TRBJ1-2; size: NA; length: 15; V: TRBV18; DNA: TGTGCCAGCTCACCACCAACTAGCCGTGAGGGTGGCTACACCTTC; CDR3: CASSPPTSREGGYTF
D: NA; J: TRBJ2-1; size: NA; length: 17; V: TRBV9; DNA: TGTGCCAGCAGCGTATTATCCTCCCCCGGGACTGACAATGAGCAGTTCTTC; CDR3: CASSVLSSPGTDNEQFF
D: TRBD1; J: TRBJ1-6; size: once; length: 17; V: TRBV7-9; DNA: TGTGCCAGCAGCTTTGGACAGGGTTTCTCCTATAATTCACCCCTCCACTTT; CDR3: CASSFGQGFSYNSPLHF
D: TRBD1; J: TRBJ1-4; size: NA; length: 12; V: TRBV2; DNA: TGTGCCAGCACTGGGGACAGCGAAAAACTGTTTTTT; CDR3: CASTGDSEKLFF
D: TRBD2; J: TRBJ2-5; size: NA; length: 14; V: TRBV10-3; DNA: TGTGCCATCAGTGCGCTAGCGGGGGCAGAGACCCAGTACTTC; CDR3: CAISALAGAETQYF
D: NA; J: TRBJ1-2; size: NA; length: 13; V: TRBV27; DNA: TGTGCCAGCAGTTTTGGGGGCGGCTATGGCTACACCTTC; CDR3: CASSFGGGYGYTF
D: TRBD1; J: TRBJ2-6; size: NA; length: 20; V: TRBV6-1; DNA: TGTGCCAGCAGTGAAGCCCCGCCAGGGGGCGTCTACCCTGGGGCCAACGTCCTGACTTTC; CDR3: CASSEAPPGGVYPGANVLTF
D: TRBD2; J: TRBJ2-1; size: NA; length: 15; V: TRBV15; DNA: TGTGCCACCAGCAATGGACTAGCGGGAGTAGCTGAGCAGTTCTTC; CDR3: CATSNGLAGVAEQFF
D: NA; J: TRBJ2-3; size: NA; length: 14; V: TRBV6-5; DNA: TGTGCGTCTCAGGGACACCTAAGCACAGATACGCAGTATTTT; CDR3: CASQGHLSTDTQYF
D: NA; J: TRBJ2-3; size: few; length: 11; V: TRBV20-1; DNA: TGCAGTGCTCCGGTTTCGGATACGCAGTATTTT; CDR3: CSAPVSDTQYF
D: NA; J: TRBJ2-1; size: NA; length: 12; V: TRBV5-1; DNA: TGCGCCAGCAGCTTGTCGTACAATGAGCAGTTCTTC; CDR3: CASSLSYNEQFF
D: TRBD2; J: TRBJ2-3; size: NA; length: 14; V: TRBV7-8; DNA: TGTGCCAGCAGCGTAGCGGGGCCTGCAGATACGCAGTATTTT; CDR3: CASSVAGPADTQYF
D: TRBD2; J: TRBJ2-3; size: NA; length: 18; V: TRBV19; DNA: TGTGCCAGTAGTATAGTTGGTAGCGGGATCGCTGGTACAGATACGCAGTATTTT; CDR3: CASSIVGSGIAGTDTQYF
D: TRBD1; J: TRBJ1-2; size: NA; length: 13; V: TRBV12-3/TRBV12-4; DNA: TGTGCCAGCAGAACAGGGGGCGACTATGGCTACACCTTC; CDR3: CASRTGGDYGYTF
D: NA; J: TRBJ2-5; size: NA; length: 14; V: TRBV28; DNA: TGTGCCAGCAGTCAGGGGCCCCGGACGGGGACCCAGTACTTC; CDR3: CASSQGPRTGTQYF
D: NA; J: TRBJ2-7; size: NA; length: 15; V: TRBV3-1/TRBV3-2; DNA: TGTGCCAGCAGCCAAACTTCGGGACTCAGCTACGAGCAGTACTTC; CDR3: CASSQTSGLSYEQYF
D: NA; J: TRBJ2-7; size: NA; length: 14; V: TRBV2; DNA: TGTGCCAGCAGTGGCGTAGTTCGCTCCTACGAGCAGTACTTC; CDR3: CASSGVVRSYEQYF
D: TRBD2; J: TRBJ2-1; size: once; length: 15; V: TRBV6-2/TRBV6-3; DNA: TGTGCCAGCAGTTACGTCGGGGGGGGCGGAGGTGAGCAGTTCTTC; CDR3: CASSYVGGGGGEQFF
D: TRBD1; J: TRBJ2-2; size: NA; length: 16; V: TRBV7-2; DNA: TGTGCCAGCAGCTTAGTGGGACAGGGGTGGCCCGGGGAGCTGTTTTTT; CDR3: CASSLVGQGWPGELFF
D: TRBD1; J: TRBJ1-2; size: once; length: 15; V: TRBV6-2/TRBV6-3; DNA: TGTGCCAGCAGTCCCGGGACAGCGTTACACTATGGCTACACCTTC; CDR3: CASSPGTALHYGYTF
D: NA; J: TRBJ2-4; size: NA; length: 15; V: TRBV9; DNA: TGTGCCAGCAGCAAACAGGGGGGGGCGCAGAACATTCAGTACTTC; CDR3: CASSKQGGAQNIQYF
D: NA; J: TRBJ1-2; size: NA; length: 14; V: TRBV6-5; DNA: TGTGCCAGCAGTTCCACCGGGACACTCTATGGCTACACCTTC; CDR3: CASSSTGTLYGYTF
D: NA; J: TRBJ2-7; size: few; length: 15; V: TRBV7-6; DNA: TGTGCCAGCAGCTTGGACAGCCATCTTTTTTACGAGCAGTACTTC; CDR3: CASSLDSHLFYEQYF
D: NA; J: TRBJ2-7; size: NA; length: 13; V: TRBV10-1; DNA: TGCGCCAGCAGTGAGTCCGGAGTCTACGAGCAGTACTTC; CDR3: CASSESGVYEQYF
D: TRBD1; J: TRBJ2-7; size: NA; length: 19; V: TRBV10-2; DNA: TGCGCCAGCAGGCAGGGGACAGGGGGCGCGTCGGGACTCTCCTACGAGCAGTACTTC; CDR3: CASRQGTGGASGLSYEQYF
D: NA; J: TRBJ1-1; size: NA; length: 13; V: TRBV18; DNA: TGTGCCAGCTCACGGTCAGGGAACACTGAAGCTTTCTTT; CDR3: CASSRSGNTEAFF
D: NA; J: TRBJ2-7; size: NA; length: 14; V: TRBV6-5; DNA: TGTGCCAGCAGTTATGGCGGAGACTCCTACGAGCAGTACTTC; CDR3: CASSYGGDSYEQYF
D: TRBD2; J: TRBJ2-2; size: NA; length: 16; V: TRBV29-1; DNA: TGCAGCGTTGACGGTCACCAGCGGGGGGGCAACGGGGAGCTGTTTTTT; CDR3: CSVDGHQRGGNGELFF